The 26 T cell receptor beta chains below all came from one sample that was sequenced in a study of CD8 T cells in ankylosing spondylitis. TCRdb processed the 5' RACE reads anew with MiXCR; each CDR3 protein has one entry. The data show tens of thousands of distinct CDR3 sequences, with 3% to 3.5% seen just once and 2.5% to 3.5% held by the top ten. The sequencing sample was made of blood, either unsorted or a sorted T cell fraction (not recorded which). The receptors here all came from a male donor with ankylosing spondylitis or in good health (not recorded which).

This clonotype was counted many times. The chain links TRBV9 to TRBJ2-3, with D hard to call. CDR3 length equals 11 residues. V lost 0 bases, J lost 8 bases, and 4 bases lay in between. The germline CDR1 and CDR2 sequences are SGDLS and YYNGEE. The CDR3 nucleotides read TGTGCCAGCAGCGTAGGTGGTACGCAGTATTTT. This sequence encodes CASSVGGTQYF.

This clonotype was observed a handful of times. The genes are TRBV9 and TRBJ2-3; D is possibly TRBD1 or TRBD2 (5 bases each). The V end lost 0 bases, the J end lost 1 base, and 12 bases lay between the germline ends. This CDR3 region has 16 residues. Germline V gene data show CDR1 as SGDLS and CDR2 as YYNGEE. The CDR3 DNA reads TGTGCCAGCAGCGTAGTCTCTTCGGGGCGCACAGATACGCAGTATTTT. Amino acid sequence: CASSVVSSGRTDTQYF.

On this clonotype: Just one base apart from a much larger clone, this may be a read error. The V call is TRBV9, the J call TRBJ1-6, with 7 nucleotides matching TRBD1. In germline, CDR1 is SGDLS, CDR2 YYNGEE. The CDR3 consists of 14 residues. DNA of the CDR3: TGTGCCAGCAGCGAGACAGGGCTGAATTCACCCCTCGACTTT. This gives the protein CASSETGLNSPLDF.

Many counts were recorded for this clonotype. The chain couples TRBV9 to TRBJ2-2; 8 bases agree with TRBD2. CDR1 is SGDLS and CDR2 is YYNGEE in the germline V gene. This CDR3 is 18 amino acids long. With V trimmed by 0 bases and J by 1 base, 8 bases remained unmatched. The CDR3 coding sequence is TGTGCCAGCAGCGTAGCGGGAGCGGGAGAGCTGAACACCGGGGAGCTGTTTTTT. This encodes CASSVAGAGELNTGELFF.

This clonotype was seen ten or more times. The chain couples TRBV27 to TRBJ2-3; D gene uncertain. The V gene's germline CDR1 is MNHEY and CDR2 SMNVEV (reference sequence). V was pared by 8 bases and J by 7 bases, with 16 bases between. The CDR3 has 13 residues. The chain's CDR3 is CASCLTLPYTQYF. As DNA, the CDR3 is TGTGCCAGCTGCCTAACACTACCTTATACGCAGTATTTT.

This clonotype was counted a few times. The genes are TRBV9 and TRBJ2-5; 8 nucleotides agree with TRBD2. V gave up 0 bases and J gave up 5 bases; unmatched junction bases: 6. Germline V gives CDR1 SGDLS, CDR2 YYNGEE. This CDR3 has 15 amino acids. CDR3 region: CASSVVGGARETQYF. DNA for the CDR3: TGTGCCAGCAGCGTAGTCGGGGGGGCCAGGGAGACCCAGTACTTC.

The table lists this clonotype with many counts. The V gene is TRBV9, the J gene TRBJ2-1; 7 nucleotides agree with TRBD1. J gave up 0 bases and V 0 bases, and 6 bases lay outside the gene matches. There are 17 residues in the CDR3. CDR1 is SGDLS and CDR2 is YYNGEE in the germline V gene. The CDR3 region is CASSVGGGRGSYNEQFF. In DNA, the CDR3 is TGTGCCAGCAGCGTAGGAGGGGGCCGGGGCTCCTACAATGAGCAGTTCTTC. The full variable domain, completed using reference TRBV9 and TRBJ2-1, is DSGVTQTPKHLITATGQRVTLRCSPRSGDLSVYWYQQSLDQGLQFLIQYYNGEERAKGNILERFSAQQFPDLHSELNLSSLELGDSALYFCASSVGGGRGSYNEQFFGPGTRLTVL.

This clonotype was counted at least ten times. J is TRBJ1-1 and V is TRBV9; D is unclear. Trimming took off 3 bases at V and 1 base at J, with 10 bases between the two ends. The CDR3 has 14 amino acids. CDR1 SGDLS and CDR2 YYNGEE come from the germline V gene. The CDR3 reads CASSEPNGNTEAFF. The DNA of the CDR3 is TGTGCCAGCAGCGAGCCGAATGGGAACACTGAAGCTTTCTTT. The variable domain in full, completed from reference TRBV9 and TRBJ1-1, reads DSGVTQTPKHLITATGQRVTLRCSPRSGDLSVYWYQQSLDQGLQFLIQYYNGEERAKGNILERFSAQQFPDLHSELNLSSLELGDSALYFCASSEPNGNTEAFFGQGTRLTVV.

This clonotype was found many times. CDR3 loop: CASSVVSAPATGELFF. The CDR3 nucleotides read TGTGCCAGCAGCGTAGTGTCGGCCCCGGCCACCGGGGAGCTGTTTTTT. The chain links TRBV9 to TRBJ2-2; D ambiguous. The CDR3 length is 16 residues. Germline-derived CDR1 and CDR2 are SGDLS and YYNGEE. Between the trimmed V and J ends, which lost 0 bases and 4 bases, there was a span of 13 bases.

This clonotype was seen many times. The rearrangement joins TRBV9 to TRBJ2-2, with a weak D call TRBD2 (6 bases). V was pared by 1 base and J by 7 bases, with 8 bases between. CDR1 is SGDLS, CDR2 YYNGEE, per germline. This CDR3 has 13 amino acids. The CDR3 region is CASSVSGDGELFF. CDR3 DNA sequence: TGTGCCAGCAGCGTATCGGGGGACGGGGAGCTGTTTTTT.

This clonotype appeared many times. The chain couples TRBV9 to TRBJ1-6; D uncertain. Germline loops: CDR1 SGDLS, CDR2 YYNGEE. CDR3 length: 13 amino acids. Trimming took off 0 bases at V and 8 bases at J, with 6 bases between the two ends. This CDR3 reads CASSVALDSPLHF. DNA for the CDR3: TGTGCCAGCAGCGTAGCCCTGGATTCACCCCTCCACTTT. The full variable domain, with the rest looked up from reference TRBV9 and TRBJ1-6, is DSGVTQTPKHLITATGQRVTLRCSPRSGDLSVYWYQQSLDQGLQFLIQYYNGEERAKGNILERFSAQQFPDLHSELNLSSLELGDSALYFCASSVALDSPLHFGNGTRLTVT.

This clonotype was detected a few times. The chain joins TRBV9 to TRBJ2-6; tentatively, D is TRBD2 (6 bases). Trimming cost V 1 base and J 4 bases, with 9 bases left between them. Germline V gene data show CDR1 as SGDLS and CDR2 as YYNGEE. The CDR3 loop spans 15 amino acids. The CDR3 protein is CASSVRGWGANVLTF. The DNA for the CDR3 is TGTGCCAGCAGCGTACGGGGGTGGGGGGCCAACGTCCTGACTTTC.

The chain couples TRBV9 to TRBJ2-6; 9 bases are shared with TRBD1. Germline trimming cut 3 bases from V and 1 base from J; bases unmatched to any gene: 8. The CDR3 contains 18 residues. Per germline, CDR1 SGDLS and CDR2 YYNGEE. DNA for the CDR3: TGTGCCAGCAGCGCCGTGGGGACAGGGAGGTCTGGGGCCAACGTCCTGACTTTC. Protein sequence: CASSAVGTGRSGANVLTF.

This clonotype was recorded at least ten times. The V call is TRBV9, the J call TRBJ2-1, with D perhaps matching TRBD1 (5 bases). The CDR3 contains 13 residues. Trimming removed 3 bases from V and 4 bases from J, with 8 bases in between. The germline V gene has CDR1 SGDLS and CDR2 YYNGEE. The chain's CDR3 is CASSEGLYNEQFF. CDR3 DNA sequence: TGTGCCAGCAGCGAGGGGTTATACAATGAGCAGTTCTTC.

In its sample, this clonotype was seen many times. J is TRBJ2-2 and V is TRBV9, with unresolved D. CDR1 is SGDLS and CDR2 is YYNGEE in the germline V gene. V was trimmed by 0 bases and J by 7 bases, leaving 7 bases between them. This CDR3 region has 13 residues. The CDR3 is CASSVGPFGELFF. The CDR3 bases are TGTGCCAGCAGCGTAGGGCCTTTCGGGGAGCTGTTTTTT.

This clonotype was seen at least ten times. The V and J genes are TRBV9 and TRBJ2-3, with 13 bases lining up with TRBD2. The CDR3 totals 18 residues. Germline CDR1 is SGDLS and CDR2 is YYNGEE. The trim removed 0 bases at V and 2 bases at J, leaving 6 bases unmatched. DNA for the CDR3: TGTGCCAGCAGCGTAGACCGACTAGCGGGAGGAACCACAGATACGCAGTATTTT. The encoded protein is CASSVDRLAGGTTDTQYF.

This clonotype was seen at least ten times. The chain carries TRBV9 and TRBJ2-5; 7 positions match TRBD1. The CDR3 length is 13 residues. V was pared by 4 bases and J by 1 base, with 1 base of the junction left unmatched. The germline V gene has CDR1 SGDLS and CDR2 YYNGEE. The CDR3 DNA reads TGTGCCAGCAGCCGGGACAGCCAAGAGACCCAGTACTTC. It codes for CASSRDSQETQYF. The full variable domain, its missing parts supplied by reference TRBV9 and TRBJ2-5, is DSGVTQTPKHLITATGQRVTLRCSPRSGDLSVYWYQQSLDQGLQFLIQYYNGEERAKGNILERFSAQQFPDLHSELNLSSLELGDSALYFCASSRDSQETQYFGPGTRLLVL.

This clonotype was detected ten times or more. This chain connects TRBV9 to TRBJ2-1; D perhaps matches TRBD1 (6 bases). The CDR3 sequence is 14 residues long. CDR1 is SGDLS and CDR2 is YYNGEE in the germline V gene. The germline V and J ends were trimmed by 2 bases and 9 bases, with 15 bases remaining between them. The CDR3 nucleotides are TGTGCCAGCAGCGTCCAAACAGGGAAGGGTGAGCAGTTCTTC. This translates into CASSVQTGKGEQFF.

V usage is TRBV9 and J usage is TRBJ1-2; D gene uncertain. The CDR3 loop spans 15 amino acids. Germline V gene lookup returns CDR1 SGDLS and CDR2 YYNGEE. Trimming stripped 0 bases from V and 8 bases from J, with 17 bases between. The CDR3: CASSVGEGIGGGYTF. CDR3 bases: TGTGCCAGCAGCGTAGGGGAAGGGATCGGTGGCGGCTACACCTTC.

This clonotype was seen ten or more times. The V call is TRBV9, the J call TRBJ1-6, with TRBD1 matching 7 bases. CDR3 length equals 15 residues. V was clipped by 4 bases and J by 5 bases; unmatched bases: 6. The germline V gene encodes CDR1 SGDLS and CDR2 YYNGEE. The CDR3 reads CASSPQGVNNSPLHF. In DNA form, the CDR3 reads TGTGCCAGCAGCCCCCAGGGGGTGAATAATTCACCCCTCCACTTT.

This clonotype showed up many times. V gene TRBV9 combines with J gene TRBJ2-5, with no clear D. Trimming removed 0 bases from V and 5 bases from J, with 8 bases in between. This CDR3 contains 13 residues. Germline CDR1 is SGDLS and CDR2 is YYNGEE. CDR3 loop: CASSVAILETQYF. As DNA, the CDR3 is TGTGCCAGCAGCGTAGCAATCCTGGAGACCCAGTACTTC.

The table lists this clonotype with many counts. The rearrangement joins TRBV9 to TRBJ1-4; a possible D gene is TRBD1 (6 bases). Per germline, CDR1 SGDLS and CDR2 YYNGEE. V was clipped by 8 bases and J by 8 bases, with 16 bases between them. The CDR3 length is 13 residues. CDR3 DNA: TGTGCCAGTACCCGAGGCAGGGGCGAAAAACTGTTTTTT. Translation: CASTRGRGEKLFF.

In its sample, this clonotype was seen many times. The J gene is TRBJ2-2, the V gene TRBV9, with a tentative D call TRBD1 (6 bases). The V end lost 1 base, the J end lost 0 bases, and 13 bases lay between the germline ends. Germline V gives CDR1 SGDLS, CDR2 YYNGEE. The CDR3 covers 17 residues. This CDR3 reads CASSVLPGTPNTGELFF. The CDR3 DNA sequence: TGTGCCAGCAGCGTACTCCCAGGGACACCGAACACCGGGGAGCTGTTTTTT.

In this sample, this clonotype turned up many times. The chain carries TRBV9 and TRBJ2-2, with TRBD2 matching 12 bases. This CDR3 has 15 residues. Germline-derived CDR1 and CDR2 are SGDLS and YYNGEE. The V segment lost 5 bases and the J segment 6 bases; nucleotides outside the gene matches: 5. CDR3 coding DNA: TGTGCCAGCAGTGCGCTAGCGGGAGGGCCCGGGGAGCTGTTTTTT. Encoded protein: CASSALAGGPGELFF.

This clonotype was found many times. The chain uses TRBV9 and TRBJ2-3; the match to TRBD2 covers 12 bases. Germline V gene data show CDR1 as SGDLS and CDR2 as YYNGEE. V gave up 1 base and J gave up 0 bases; unmatched junction bases: 6. The CDR3 has 18 residues. In DNA, the CDR3 is TGTGCCAGCAGCGTAAGCACTAGCGGGGGGCATAGCACAGATACGCAGTATTTT. Translated, it gives CASSVSTSGGHSTDTQYF.

J is TRBJ2-2 and V is TRBV9; 7 bases are shared with TRBD2. Germline V gene data show CDR1 as SGDLS and CDR2 as YYNGEE. The CDR3 is 14 residues long. The J segment lost 7 bases and the V segment lost 3 bases, leaving 6 bases of the junction unmatched. The CDR3 bases are TGTGCCAGCAGCGCGGGAGGAGTCGGCGGGGAGCTGTTTTTT. It codes for CASSAGGVGGELFF.